This TCR beta chain was profiled in a study of T cell responses to AZD1222 COVID-19 vaccine (dated by TCRdb to about 2021). Regarding the study in general: A total of approximately 240 trial participants underwent TCR sequencing, of whom some 210 received two doses of AZD1222 and about 25 received two doses of the MenACWY control vaccine. Trial participants were enrolled by age into subgroups of 18-55, 56-69 and 70-plus years, and roughly 150, 30 and 60 TCR-sequenced participants, respectively, were included in these subgroups. Findings and caveats that apply to the study as a whole: Vaccine-associated CD4 TCRs spanned the whole spike protein, with dominant responses in regions 160-218 and 743-854. Because no day 14 peak-response samples were available, repertoires were characterized only after the peak T cell response. In the small 56-69-year group, the increase in depth fell short of significance, most likely because of low power. Conclusions about previously exposed vaccinees are limited because only five to seven AZD1222 recipients were SARS-CoV-2 seropositive at baseline. Nearly half of unique spike-specific TCRs reportedly recognized epitopes outside regions mutated in the B.1.351 and B.1.1.7 variants. Most participants were white British and females outnumbered males, and the authors suggested that clonal diversity may have been underestimated. A significant rise in spike-specific TCR breadth and depth was observed after two AZD1222 doses relative to day 0 and relative to MenACWY recipients.

According to the study, the label for this sample's time point signals: about 28 days (+/-7) after the second vaccine dose. Sample treatment or condition, as interpreted from the label and publication: meningococcal conjugate vaccine given as trial control. Samples from vaccinated people were obtained from the UK trials COV001 and COV002, which included a single-blind randomized controlled phase 2/3 trial of AZD1222 (ChAdOx1 nCoV-19) in healthy adults. For TCRbeta chain sequencing, PBMC samples from trial participants were taken at day 0 and at day 28 after the second dose. In its sample, this clone was seen once. This clone's antigen is unknown. Base qualities are not at hand, and no much larger clone is one base apart. The CDR3 regions of human TCRbeta chains were analyzed by immunosequencing. In the paper's pipeline: TCRs in the repertoires were matched against a reference library of SARS-CoV-2-specific TCRs that had been generated with the MIRA antigen-specificity platform. Breadth meant the fraction of unique TCRs that were SARS-CoV-2-associated, whereas depth meant the fraction of total T cells that were SARS-CoV-2-associated. Each spike-specific TCR was assigned to its reactive spike region and to a CD4 or CD8 class using the MIRA data. Log10-transformed breadth and depth values were compared by one-way ANOVA with Sidak's multiple comparisons tests. TCRdb stores this immuneACCESS table with in-frame sequences only. Part of the clones is absent; in the studies checked, under half of the shortfall reflects unresolved V genes, and no reason is known for the rest. V, J and clone size are those of that table, while D and trimming were read from the DNA. This sample lists about 180,000 clones; over 80% were detected once. 1% of the sample lies in the top ten.

This sample comprised peripheral blood, obtained 28 days after the second dose of the MenACWY control vaccine. The receptor was derived from an adult who received the MenACWY meningococcal vaccine as a control.

The DNA reads as follows: TGTGCCAGCAGCCGTGGGAACACTGAAGCTTTCTTT. It specifies CASSRGNTEAFF. This receptor chain uses TRBV27 and TRBJ1-1, with the identity of the D gene unclear. Trimming at the junction amounts to 6 bases on V and 1 base on J, and the germline ends lie 6 bases apart. Looking up the germline V gene (reference sequence) yields CDR1 MNHEY and CDR2 SMNVEV. Counted from cysteine to phenylalanine, this CDR3 has 12 amino acids. The kept DNA is CDR3 alone, 36 bases in frame from the first base.